One sample yielded the 32 T cell receptor beta chains listed below, sequenced in a study of blood T cell repertoires in COVID-19. Profiling relied on immunoSEQ multiplex PCR, and the TCRdb table lists in-frame clones only, not all of them. In the table there are over 200,000 clones, 80% to 90% of which are singletons. The material sequenced was peripheral blood. Source of these receptors: a man aged 30 to 45 with COVID-19, enrolled during active disease.

The V gene is TRBV6-5, the J gene TRBJ1-4; D remains ambiguous. Germline loops: CDR1 MNHEY, CDR2 SVGAGI. V gave up 7 bases and J gave up 0 bases, with 6 bases separating them. This CDR3 comprises 13 residues. The chain's CDR3 is CASTTPTNEKLFF. In nucleotides, the CDR3 is TGTGCCAGCACCACTCCAACTAATGAAAAACTGTTTTTT.

As to this clone: Other DNA sequences within the sample encode an identical CDR3. The chain recombines TRBV18 with TRBJ1-1; no reliable D call. V shed 0 bases and J shed 0 bases, with 5 bases lying between them. Germline loops: CDR1 KGHSH, CDR2 LQKENI. The CDR3 spans 14 residues. The CDR3 spells CASSPPSVNTEAFF. The CDR3 nucleotides are TGTGCCAGCTCACCACCCTCAGTGAACACTGAAGCTTTCTTT.

The CDR3 nucleotides are TGTGCCAGCAGCAAAGATGAGGCAGTCTCTGGAAACACCATATATTTT. This codes for CASSKDEAVSGNTIYF. This sequence joins TRBV21-1 and TRBJ1-3. TRBV21-1 is tagged as a pseudogene. CDR3 length: 16 residues.

This clone came up a few times. The J gene is TRBJ1-2, the V gene TRBV28, with 7 bases matching TRBD1. The trim removed 7 bases at V and 1 base at J, leaving 9 bases unmatched. Per germline, CDR1 MDHEN and CDR2 SYDVKM. CDR3 size: 15 residues. The CDR3 nucleotides read TGTGCCAGCATTCTGACAGGGACATTTAACTATGGCTACACCTTC. It encodes CASILTGTFNYGYTF.

As DNA, the CDR3 is TGTGCCATCAGTACGGACAGTTACACTGAAGCTTTCTTT. Translated, it gives CAISTDSYTEAFF. This chain links TRBV10-3 with TRBJ1-1; a weak D match, TRBD1 (6 bases). The CDR3 extends over 13 amino acids. Germline V gene data show CDR1 as ENHRY and CDR2 as SYGVKD. Trimming removed 5 bases from V and 3 bases from J, with 10 bases in between.

CDR3 sequence reads: CASSIGQFF. The CDR3 DNA is TGTGCCAGCAGCATAGGACAGTTCTTT. The rearrangement uses TRBV21-1 and TRBJ1-1; the tabulated D call, TRBD1, remains unverified against the DNA. TRBV21-1 is annotated as a pseudogene. This CDR3 has 9 residues.

V usage is TRBV6-6 and J usage is TRBJ1-5; 8 bases line up with TRBD1. Germline assignment: CDR1 MNHNY and CDR2 SVGAGI (reference sequence). Germline trimming cut 5 bases from V and 7 bases from J; bases unmatched to any gene: 1. The CDR3 loop spans 12 amino acids. The CDR3 nucleotides read TGTGCCAGCAGTAACAGGGGGCAGCCCCAGCATTTT. Translated, it gives CASSNRGQPQHF.

The chain employs TRBV7-7 and TRBJ2-5, with TRBD1 matching 9 bases. Per the germline V gene, CDR1 is SSHAT and CDR2 is FNYEAQ (reference sequence). This CDR3 comprises 14 residues. V was clipped by 5 bases and J by 5 bases; unmatched bases: 6. The CDR3 bases are TGTGCCAGCAGCCCCTGGACAGGGGAGGAGACCCAGTACTTC. It yields the protein CASSPWTGEETQYF.

The chain recombines TRBV7-3 with TRBJ1-2; 8 nucleotides match TRBD1. Germline loops: CDR1 SGHTA, CDR2 FQGTGA. There are 14 residues in the CDR3. Losses at the gene ends were 5 bases for V and 5 bases for J; bases not matched to a gene: 7. CDR3 protein: CASSPGQGGYGYTF. As DNA, the CDR3 is TGTGCCAGCAGCCCAGGACAGGGAGGGTATGGCTACACCTTC.

The genes are TRBV6-6 and TRBJ1-1; 7 bases are a match to TRBD1. Germline lookup yields CDR1 MNHNY and CDR2 SVGAGI (reference sequence). V lost 5 bases, J lost 4 bases, and 16 bases stayed unmatched. The CDR3 consists of 17 residues. The CDR3 DNA reads TGTGCCAGCAGTCCCGACAGGGTCCTCGCTGTGGGCACTGAAGCTTTCTTT. Translation gives CASSPDRVLAVGTEAFF.

V usage is TRBV30 and J usage is TRBJ2-7, with TRBD1 identical over 7 bases. Germline V lookup: CDR1 GTSNPN, CDR2 SVGIG (reference sequence). J gave up 5 bases and V 3 bases, and 7 bases lay outside the gene matches. The CDR3 extends over 13 amino acids. CDR3 amino acids: CAWSAQGQNEQYF. CDR3 nucleotide sequence: TGTGCCTGGAGCGCCCAGGGACAGAACGAGCAGTACTTC.

The V and J genes are TRBV28 and TRBJ2-3; D is perhaps TRBD2 (7 bases). CDR3 size: 18 residues. V was cut by 5 bases and J by 2 bases, with 23 bases left in between. CDR1 is MDHEN, CDR2 SYDVKM, per germline. The CDR3 sequence is CASSPRRGRARYTDTQYF. DNA for the CDR3: TGTGCCAGCAGTCCGCGTAGGGGGAGGGCTCGGTACACAGATACGCAGTATTTT. The full variable domain, in which reference TRBV28 and TRBJ2-3 provide the parts outside the CDR3, is DVKVTQSSRYLVKRTGEKVFLECVQDMDHENMFWYRQDPGLGLRLIYFSYDVKMKEKGDIPEGYSVSREKKERFSLILESASTNQTSMYLCASSPRRGRARYTDTQYFGPGTRLTVL.

V is TRBV24-1 and J is TRBJ2-7; possibly TRBD1 for D (5 bases). The CDR3 spans 13 residues. Trimming took off 2 bases at V and 2 bases at J, with 6 bases between the two ends. CDR1 is KGHDR and CDR2 is SFDVKD in the germline V gene. The CDR3 here is CATSDSTAYEQYF. The CDR3 DNA reads as TGTGCCACCAGTGATTCGACAGCCTACGAGCAGTACTTC.

The genes are TRBV3-1 (or the pseudogene TRBV3-2) and TRBJ1-1, with D perhaps TRBD1 (6 bases). This CDR3 is 14 amino acids long. Germline CDR1 LGHDT, CDR2 YNNKEL (reference sequence). V was cut by 6 bases and J by 6 bases, with 17 bases left in between. Written as DNA, the CDR3 is TGTGCCAGCAGGGGGAGGGGGGCGAGTCCTGAAGCTTTCTTT. Protein: CASRGRGASPEAFF.

The chain employs TRBV13 and TRBJ2-1; a possible D gene is TRBD2 (5 bases). Germline CDR1 PRHDT, CDR2 FYEKMQ (reference sequence). The CDR3 is made up of 15 amino acids. Between the trimmed V and J ends, which lost 7 bases and 5 bases, there was a span of 18 bases. CDR3 residues: CASTTGGLLDNEQFF. The DNA for the CDR3 is TGTGCCAGCACCACTGGAGGCCTACTAGACAATGAGCAGTTCTTC.

The chain joins TRBV10-3 to TRBJ2-7; D is undetermined. The length of the CDR3 is 12 residues. Germline V lookup: CDR1 ENHRY, CDR2 SYGVKD. V was shortened by 5 bases and J by 0 bases, with 5 bases between the two germline ends. The CDR3 DNA follows: TGTGCCATCAGTTCCAGCTCCTACGAGCAGTACTTC. Translation: CAISSSSYEQYF.

This sequence joins TRBV7-3 and TRBJ2-3, with TRBD1 matching 7 bases. The CDR3 covers 17 residues. Trimming cost V 5 bases and J 1 base; bases outside gene matches: 12. Germline V lookup: CDR1 SGHTA, CDR2 FQGTGA. The CDR3 coding sequence is TGTGCCAGCAGCGCCCGAAGACAGGGTAGTGGCACAGATACGCAGTATTTT. As protein: CASSARRQGSGTDTQYF.

CDR3 residues: CASSFGTSGSALSYEQYF. In DNA, the CDR3 is TGCGCCAGCAGCTTCGGGACTAGCGGGAGCGCTCTCTCTTACGAGCAGTACTTC. The chain has TRBV5-1 and TRBJ2-7; 14 positions match TRBD2. Looked up from germline, CDR1 is SGHRS and CDR2 is YFSETQ. This CDR3 has 18 amino acids. The V and J ends lost 2 bases and 4 bases, in that order; junction bases with no gene match: 11. The full variable domain, with the rest looked up from reference TRBV5-1 and TRBJ2-7, is KAGVTQTPRYLIKTRGQQVTLSCSPISGHRSVSWYQQTPGQGLQFLFEYFSETQRNKGNFPGRFSGRQFSNSRSEMNVSTLELGDSALYLCASSFGTSGSALSYEQYFGPGTRLTVT.

V gene TRBV19 combines with J gene TRBJ1-5; 7 nucleotides align to TRBD1. Per the germline V gene, CDR1 is LNHDA and CDR2 is SQIVND (reference sequence). V gave up 7 bases and J gave up 0 bases; unmatched junction bases: 9. This CDR3 is built from 16 residues. CDR3 residues: CASTDRTGNSNQPQHF. The CDR3 coding sequence is TGTGCCAGTACCGATAGGACAGGTAATAGCAATCAGCCCCAGCATTTT.

The rearrangement links TRBV7-3 to TRBJ2-2, with 7 bases identical to TRBD2. The V gene end was trimmed by 5 bases and the J gene end by 4 bases; junction bases not matched to a gene: 7. CDR3 size: 15 residues. Germline V gene data show CDR1 as SGHTA and CDR2 as FQGTGA. In DNA form, the CDR3 reads TGTGCCAGCAGCCCGGGGGGATGGGGCACCGGGGAGCTGTTTTTT. Its translation: CASSPGGWGTGELFF.

The chain is built from TRBV20-1 and TRBJ2-7; TRBD1 is a possible D gene (6 bases). The CDR3 spans 11 residues. V lost 7 bases and J 3 bases, leaving 10 bases between the germline ends. The germline V gene encodes CDR1 DFQATT and CDR2 SNEGSKA (reference sequence). DNA of the CDR3: TGCAGTGGGGGGCTTGTCTACGAGCAGTACTTC. Encoded protein: CSGGLVYEQYF.

CDR3 amino acids: CASSLSGPTEAFF. The DNA for the CDR3 is TGTGCCAGCAGTTTGAGTGGGCCAACTGAAGCTTTCTTT. V and J are TRBV28 and TRBJ1-1, with D hard to call. V shed 3 bases and J shed 5 bases, with 10 bases lying between them. Germline CDR1 is MDHEN and CDR2 is SYDVKM. The CDR3 is 13 amino acids. Drawing the rest from reference TRBV28 and TRBJ1-1, the complete variable domain is DVKVTQSSRYLVKRTGEKVFLECVQDMDHENMFWYRQDPGLGLRLIYFSYDVKMKEKGDIPEGYSVSREKKERFSLILESASTNQTSMYLCASSLSGPTEAFFGQGTRLTVV.

The genes are TRBV28 and TRBJ1-2; weak D call: TRBD1 (5 bases). The CDR3 loop spans 14 amino acids. V shed 3 bases and J shed 3 bases, with 11 bases lying between them. The V gene's germline CDR1 is MDHEN and CDR2 SYDVKM. The CDR3 spells CASSFLGEDYGYTF. In DNA, the CDR3 is TGTGCCAGCAGTTTTCTGGGGGAGGACTATGGCTACACCTTC.

This sequence joins TRBV7-2 and TRBJ1-6; a weak D match, TRBD1 (5 bases). The CDR3 runs to 16 residues. With 0 bases removed from V and 4 bases from J, the gap between germline ends came to 10 bases. Germline loops: CDR1 SGHTA, CDR2 FQGNSA. In DNA form, the CDR3 reads TGTGCCAGCAGCTTAGCGCCGGACATTTATAATTCACCCCTCCACTTT. Amino acids: CASSLAPDIYNSPLHF.

The rearrangement uses TRBV4-2 and TRBJ2-2; D is undetermined. Germline assignment: CDR1 LGHNA and CDR2 YNFKEQ. Trimming took 1 base from V and 7 from J, leaving 7 bases between them. CDR3 length equals 13 residues. CDR3 residues: CASSQALSGELFF. The CDR3 DNA reads TGTGCCAGCAGCCAAGCCCTCAGCGGGGAGCTGTTTTTT.

V is TRBV5-1 and J is TRBJ1-1; TRBD1 agrees at 9 bases. CDR3 size: 16 residues. J gave up 3 bases and V 1 base, and 7 bases lay outside the gene matches. Germline CDR1 reads SGHRS; CDR2 reads YFSETQ. CDR3 sequence: CASSLLFRQGDTEAFF. The CDR3 bases are TGCGCCAGCAGCTTGTTATTTCGACAGGGGGACACTGAAGCTTTCTTT.

The chain joins TRBV19 to TRBJ2-1; D is undetermined. V shed 5 bases and J shed 3 bases, with 11 bases lying between them. Germline V CDR1 and CDR2: LNHDA, SQIVND (reference sequence). The CDR3 runs 14 residues. CDR3 bases: TGTGCCAGTAGTTACGGCGGATACTACAATGAGCAGTTCTTC. Protein product: CASSYGGYYNEQFF.

The sample holds a few counts of this clone. One end of the junction does not line up with germline, which may come from a read error. The rearrangement joins TRBV3-1 (or the pseudogene TRBV3-2) to TRBJ2-5, with D maybe TRBD1 (6 bases). The germline V gene encodes CDR1 LGHDT and CDR2 YNNKEL (reference sequence). This CDR3 has 15 residues. CDR3 nucleotide sequence: TGTGCCAGCAGTCGTGGACAGCCGAGGAAAGAGGCCCAGTACTTC. This gives the protein CASSRGQPRKEAQYF.

This chain joins TRBV9 and TRBJ1-2; TRBD1 aligns across 9 bases. The V gene end was trimmed by 1 base and the J gene end by 5 bases; junction bases not matched to a gene: 9. The CDR3 length is 16 residues. Germline-derived CDR1 and CDR2 are SGDLS and YYNGEE. CDR3 nucleotide sequence: TGTGCCAGCAGCGTAACCGGGACAGGGAAGTTTTATGGCTACACCTTC. It specifies CASSVTGTGKFYGYTF. Full variable domain (remainder filled in from reference TRBV9 and TRBJ1-2): DSGVTQTPKHLITATGQRVTLRCSPRSGDLSVYWYQQSLDQGLQFLIQYYNGEERAKGNILERFSAQQFPDLHSELNLSSLELGDSALYFCASSVTGTGKFYGYTFGSGTRLTVV.

This sequence joins TRBV5-1 and TRBJ2-7; 7 bases align to TRBD2. J gave up 4 bases and V 1 base, and 5 bases lay outside the gene matches. This CDR3 contains 14 residues. CDR1 is SGHRS, CDR2 YFSETQ, per germline. The CDR3 nucleotides are TGCGCCAGCAGCTTGTTGGCGGGAGTATACGAGCAGTACTTC. It encodes CASSLLAGVYEQYF.

The chain uses TRBV28 and TRBJ2-2, with 8 nucleotides matching TRBD1. The ends lost 6 bases at V and 3 bases at J; junction bases unmatched: 3. CDR1 and CDR2 from the germline V gene are MDHEN and SYDVKM. The CDR3 consists of 14 residues. Written as DNA, the CDR3 is TGTGCCAGCAGCTCGACAGGGGACACCGGGGAGCTGTTTTTT. As protein: CASSSTGDTGELFF.

V gene TRBV4-2 combines with J gene TRBJ2-7; 10 bases fit TRBD1. Germline V gene data show CDR1 as LGHNA and CDR2 as YNFKEQ. V gave up 4 bases and J gave up 0 bases; unmatched junction bases: 3. The CDR3 spans 15 residues. DNA of the CDR3: TGTGCCAGCAGCCGGGGACAGGGGATCTCCTACGAGCAGTACTTC. Translation: CASSRGQGISYEQYF.